These 27 T cell receptor beta chains came from one sample sequenced in a study of cytomegalovirus exposure and HLA in healthy donors. Amplification used 60 Vbeta primers and 13 Jbeta primers. The data were produced by immunoSEQ multiplex PCR, yet TCRdb's version contains in-frame clones alone and is incomplete. This repertoire shows roughly 120,000 clones, approximately 84% found once; its top ten account for approximately 2%. The sample consisted of PBMCs. These receptors were taken from a man aged 40-49 years in good health and CMV-seronegative.

This clone was detected a few times. The chain links TRBV6-6 to TRBJ2-5; the D gene is possibly TRBD1 (5 bases). Germline-derived CDR1 and CDR2 are MNHNY and SVGAGI (reference sequence). The CDR3 is 12 residues long. V shed 5 bases and J shed 4 bases, with 8 bases lying between them. The chain's CDR3 is CASSGARETQYF. The CDR3 DNA sequence: TGTGCCAGCAGTGGGGCAAGAGAGACCCAGTACTTC.

The rearrangement joins TRBV29-1 to TRBJ1-5; 8 nucleotides agree with TRBD1. The CDR3 loop spans 16 amino acids. With 0 bases clipped from V and 4 bases from J, the junction kept 8 bases outside the gene matches. Germline V gene lookup returns CDR1 SQVTM and CDR2 ANQGSEA. CDR3 DNA sequence: TGCAGCGTTGAAGATCAGGGGGCGACAGAGAATCAGCCCCAGCATTTT. The encoded protein is CSVEDQGATENQPQHF.

The chain employs TRBV28 and TRBJ1-2; D gene unclear. Between the trimmed V and J ends, which lost 8 bases and 0 bases, there was a span of 22 bases. Germline V gene lookup returns CDR1 MDHEN and CDR2 SYDVKM. The CDR3 consists of 17 residues. The CDR3 reads CASSAALGVAANYGYTF. The CDR3 coding sequence is TGTGCCAGCTCCGCCGCCCTTGGAGTGGCTGCTAACTATGGCTACACCTTC.

V gene TRBV18 combines with J gene TRBJ2-7; 7 positions match TRBD1. CDR1 is KGHSH and CDR2 is LQKENI in the germline V gene. Losses at the gene ends were 5 bases for V and 3 bases for J; bases not matched to a gene: 4. This CDR3 is built from 13 residues. The CDR3 nucleotides read TGTGCCAGCTCAGGGGGACAGAACTACGAGCAGTACTTC. Its translation is CASSGGQNYEQYF.

V is TRBV6-6 and J is TRBJ1-1, with D tentatively TRBD1 (5 bases). CDR3 length: 15 amino acids. Trimming shortened V by 2 bases and J by 0 bases, and 10 bases separated the two germline ends. Germline values: CDR1 MNHNY, CDR2 SVGAGI (reference sequence). The CDR3 nucleotides read TGTGCCAGCAGTTACGGCTCAGGGATGAACACTGAAGCTTTCTTT. Amino acids: CASSYGSGMNTEAFF.

The chain has TRBV28 and TRBJ1-1; unclear D gene. The CDR3 extends over 14 amino acids. Germline lookup yields CDR1 MDHEN and CDR2 SYDVKM. Between the trimmed V and J ends, which lost 6 bases and 1 base, there was a span of 12 bases. Written as DNA, the CDR3 is TGTGCCAGCAGCCCAAGACAAGAGAACACTGAAGCTTTCTTT. This gives the protein CASSPRQENTEAFF.

The chain couples TRBV6-5 to TRBJ2-7; 8 positions agree with TRBD2. CDR3 length equals 13 residues. V was pared by 10 bases and J by 0 bases, with 5 bases of the junction left unmatched. Germline assignment: CDR1 MNHEY and CDR2 SVGAGI. The CDR3 sequence: CATVSGGSYEQYF. CDR3 nucleotide sequence: TGTGCCACCGTGAGCGGGGGCTCCTACGAGCAGTACTTC.

The chain recombines TRBV29-1 with TRBJ1-1; maybe TRBD1 (6 bases). This CDR3 is built from 13 residues. Trimming stripped 6 bases from V and 5 bases from J, with 16 bases between. In germline, CDR1 is SQVTM, CDR2 ANQGSEA. CDR3 sequence reads: CSVSTGTRTEAFF. Here the CDR3 DNA reads TGCAGCGTGTCAACAGGGACCAGGACTGAAGCTTTCTTT.

The chain joins TRBV6-6 to TRBJ2-2; D remains ambiguous. The CDR3 has 13 residues. From germline, CDR1 is MNHNY and CDR2 SVGAGI (reference sequence). The ends were cut back, 5 bases at V and 6 bases at J, with 10 bases in the middle. CDR3 sequence (DNA): TGTGCCAGCAGTCAGTCACGTCCCGGGGAGCTGTTTTTT. Amino acid sequence: CASSQSRPGELFF.

The chain joins TRBV28 to TRBJ1-1, with a weak D call TRBD1 (5 bases). The CDR3 runs 13 residues. V was pared by 5 bases and J by 5 bases, with 12 bases between. Germline-derived CDR1 and CDR2 are MDHEN and SYDVKM. CDR3 in amino acids: CASSLGGRTEAFF. The DNA for the CDR3 is TGTGCCAGCAGTCTGGGGGGGAGGACTGAAGCTTTCTTT. Full variable domain (missing parts from reference TRBV28 and TRBJ1-1): DVKVTQSSRYLVKRTGEKVFLECVQDMDHENMFWYRQDPGLGLRLIYFSYDVKMKEKGDIPEGYSVSREKKERFSLILESASTNQTSMYLCASSLGGRTEAFFGQGTRLTVV.

The V call is TRBV5-1, the J call TRBJ2-7; possible D gene TRBD1, 6 bases. This CDR3 is built from 14 residues. V lost 5 bases to trimming and J lost 6 bases, with 18 bases between them. Germline CDR1 reads SGHRS; CDR2 reads YFSETQ. The CDR3 protein is CASSFQGSIGEQYF. DNA for the CDR3: TGCGCCAGCAGTTTCCAGGGGAGTATCGGCGAGCAGTACTTC.

J is TRBJ2-3 and V is TRBV4-2; the D gene is possibly TRBD2 (5 bases). The CDR3 is 16 residues long. Germline CDR1 LGHNA, CDR2 YNFKEQ. The germline V and J ends were trimmed by 1 base and 3 bases, with 14 bases remaining between them. The CDR3: CASSQVGREQTDTQYF. CDR3 DNA sequence: TGTGCCAGCAGCCAAGTCGGAAGGGAGCAGACAGATACGCAGTATTTT.

The V call is TRBV27, the J call TRBJ2-1; no definite D call. CDR1 is MNHEY and CDR2 is SMNVEV in the germline V gene (reference sequence). V was clipped by 4 bases and J by 9 bases, with 7 bases between them. The length of the CDR3 is 11 residues. The CDR3 reads CASSYVGEQFF. CDR3 nucleotide sequence: TGTGCCAGCAGTTATGTCGGTGAGCAGTTCTTC.

V is TRBV4-1 and J is TRBJ1-2, with 9 positions matching TRBD1. There are 16 residues in the CDR3. With 1 base clipped from V and 1 base from J, the junction kept 4 bases outside the gene matches. The germline V gene has CDR1 MGHRA and CDR2 YSYEKL. The CDR3 DNA sequence: TGCGCCAGCAGCCAAGCGGGACAGGGAATTAACTATGGCTACACCTTC. Amino acid sequence: CASSQAGQGINYGYTF.

The chain carries TRBV6-1 and TRBJ1-1; D remains ambiguous. The CDR3 spans 10 residues. V was clipped by 2 bases and J by 13 bases, with 8 bases between them. CDR1 is MNHNS and CDR2 is SASEGT in the germline V gene. CDR3 in amino acids: CASSERYGFF. The DNA of the CDR3 is TGTGCCAGCAGTGAAAGATACGGTTTCTTT.

The chain employs TRBV29-1 and TRBJ2-1; D perhaps matches TRBD2 (6 bases). The CDR3 contains 13 residues. The ends were cut back, 7 bases at V and 3 bases at J, with 13 bases in the middle. The germline CDR1 and CDR2 sequences are SQVTM and ANQGSEA. The CDR3 coding sequence is TGCAGCGCCCGGGACTTACGCTACAATGAGCAGTTCTTC. Amino acid sequence: CSARDLRYNEQFF.

This chain joins TRBV7-3 and TRBJ2-2; D unresolved. Germline-derived CDR1 and CDR2 are SGHTA and FQGTGA. The CDR3 is 13 residues long. The V end lost 1 base, the J end lost 5 bases, and 5 bases lay between the germline ends. CDR3 residues: CASSLSRTGELFF. CDR3 bases: TGTGCCAGCAGCTTAAGCAGGACCGGGGAGCTGTTTTTT.

This rearrangement joins TRBV6-5 to TRBJ1-1, with TRBD1 as a possible D gene (6 bases). Trimming took off 5 bases at V and 6 bases at J, with 13 bases between the two ends. Germline assignment: CDR1 MNHEY and CDR2 SVGAGI. The CDR3 sequence is 13 residues long. CDR3 loop: CASSPSGVPEAFF. The CDR3 DNA sequence: TGTGCCAGCAGTCCCTCAGGGGTCCCTGAAGCTTTCTTT.

The CDR3 coding sequence is TGTGCCAGCAGCTACAGTGGGACAGGGGGAACGGTGAATGGCTACACCTTC. It is translated as CASSYSGTGGTVNGYTF. The V and J genes are TRBV7-6 and TRBJ1-2; TRBD1 matches 11 bases. Germline V gene data show CDR1 as SGHVS and CDR2 as FNYEAQ. The CDR3 covers 17 residues. V dropped 4 bases and J dropped 6; count of bases not matched to a gene: 13.

This sequence joins TRBV5-1 and TRBJ1-2; TRBD1 agrees at 9 bases. The ends lost 6 bases at V and 5 bases at J; junction bases unmatched: 8. This CDR3 is built from 14 residues. CDR1 is SGHRS, CDR2 YFSETQ, per germline. CDR3 region: CASTRGGTGYGYTF. The CDR3 DNA reads as TGCGCCAGCACCCGAGGTGGGACAGGGTATGGCTACACCTTC.

The CDR3 sequence: CASSYSGSGELFF. Here the CDR3 DNA reads TGCGCCAGCAGCTATAGCGGGTCCGGGGAGCTGTTTTTT. The genes are TRBV4-1 and TRBJ2-2; 7 positions match TRBD2. V shed 5 bases, J shed 6 bases, and the junction held 3 bases outside the gene matches. This CDR3 contains 13 residues. The germline CDR1 and CDR2 sequences are MGHRA and YSYEKL.

This chain uses TRBV28 with TRBJ1-1; D uncertain. Trimming stripped 7 bases from V and 4 bases from J, with 13 bases between. The germline CDR1 and CDR2 sequences are MDHEN and SYDVKM. CDR3 size: 13 residues. The CDR3 DNA follows: TGTGCCAGCACCCTCTTACTAGGCACTGAAGCTTTCTTT. Translating it yields CASTLLLGTEAFF.

This clone has more than one count but fewer than ten. The chain is built from TRBV30 and TRBJ2-4; 10 nucleotides agree with TRBD2. Germline V CDR1 and CDR2: GTSNPN, SVGIG (reference sequence). The CDR3 has 15 residues. J was trimmed by 6 bases and V by 0 bases; bases with no gene match: 5. The CDR3 DNA is TGTGCCTGGAGTGTAGCGGGGGGGCCGACAAACATTCAGTACTTC. This gives the protein CAWSVAGGPTNIQYF.

This clone was seen a few times. V usage is TRBV28 and J usage is TRBJ1-1; no reliable D call. Germline V gives CDR1 MDHEN, CDR2 SYDVKM. V lost 9 bases, J lost 0 bases, and 14 bases lay in between. The CDR3 has 14 amino acids. The CDR3 region is CASHEASLNTEAFF. CDR3 DNA sequence: TGTGCCAGTCACGAGGCCTCGTTGAACACTGAAGCTTTCTTT.

This clone was seen a few times. The chain joins TRBV5-1 to TRBJ1-4, with a weak D call TRBD1 (5 bases). The CDR3 sequence is 15 residues long. Trimming removed 0 bases at V and 3 bases at J, with 9 bases between. Germline V lookup: CDR1 SGHRS, CDR2 YFSETQ. The CDR3 spells CASSLEAGPNEKLFF. As DNA, the CDR3 is TGCGCCAGCAGCTTGGAGGCAGGGCCTAATGAAAAACTGTTTTTT.

This clone appeared once. This chain links TRBV2 with TRBJ1-6, with D perhaps TRBD1 (6 bases). With 4 bases removed from V and 0 bases from J, the gap between germline ends came to 16 bases. Germline assignment: CDR1 SNHLY and CDR2 FYNNEI. The CDR3 has 18 residues. As DNA, the CDR3 is TGTGCCAGCAGTGTCGGGCCCAGGGGAATCTCCTATAATTCACCCCTCCACTTT. It yields the protein CASSVGPRGISYNSPLHF.

The chain recombines TRBV6-5 with TRBJ2-7; D perhaps matches TRBD1 (6 bases). CDR3 length: 14 residues. Deletions cut 0 bases from V and 2 bases from J, with 8 bases between. The germline V gene has CDR1 MNHEY and CDR2 SVGAGI. The CDR3 DNA sequence: TGTGCCAGCAGTTACTCACAGGGACCCTACGAGCAGTACTTC. This translates into CASSYSQGPYEQYF.